This TCR beta chain was retrieved from a study of long-term antiretroviral therapy in people with HIV. The assay, immunoSEQ v3.0, was run at survey level. The data were produced by immunoSEQ multiplex PCR, yet TCRdb's version contains in-frame clones alone and is incomplete. The sample lists around 16,000 clones, more than 65% seen once, with approximately 14% in the top ten. The V gene lost 4 bases and the J gene lost 0 bases, with 10 bases spanning the gap. Looked up from germline, CDR1 is SNHLY and CDR2 is FYNNEI. The CDR3 extends over 15 amino acids. The sample consisted of unsorted PBMCs, taken 1.2 to 1.3 years before starting antiretroviral therapy. This clonotype was obtained from a young man with HIV. The V call is TRBV2, the J call TRBJ2-1; D not certain. CDR3 coding DNA: TGTGCCAGCAGTGCCGCGTTCCCCTCCTACAATGAGCAGTTCTTC. Protein sequence: CASSAAFPSYNEQFF.